This TCR beta chain was identified during a study of blood T cell repertoires in COVID-19. Study summary: COVID-19 samples from acute and convalescent phases originated in the United States, Italy and Spain.

TCRdb's copy holds only in-frame clones and misses some; the assay was immunoSEQ multiplex PCR. The sample has approximately 210,000 clones; 88% are singletons. V trimming: 3 bases; J trimming: 0 bases; junction bases outside the gene matches: 8. Germline loops: CDR1 KGHSH, CDR2 LQKENI. The CDR3 is 17 amino acids. Sequencing input: peripheral blood. The V call is TRBV18, the J call TRBJ1-1, with 9 bases that match TRBD1. The source of this sequence is a human donor in a cohort sampled during active COVID-19. The CDR3 DNA sequence: TGTGCCAGCTCACCCCGGGGGACAGGGTCCCTGAACACTGAAGCTTTCTTT. Translating gives CASSPRGTGSLNTEAFF.